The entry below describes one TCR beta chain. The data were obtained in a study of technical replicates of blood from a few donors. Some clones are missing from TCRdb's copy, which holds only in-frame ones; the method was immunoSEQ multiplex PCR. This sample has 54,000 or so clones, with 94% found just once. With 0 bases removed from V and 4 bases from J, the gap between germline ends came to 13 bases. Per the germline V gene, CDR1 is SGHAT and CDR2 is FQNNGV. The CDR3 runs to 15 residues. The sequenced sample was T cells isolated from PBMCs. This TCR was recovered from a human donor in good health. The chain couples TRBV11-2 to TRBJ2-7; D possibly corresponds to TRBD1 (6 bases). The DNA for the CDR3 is TGTGCCAGCAGCTTAGAGGGGGACACAGGATACGAGCAGTACTTC. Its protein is CASSLEGDTGYEQYF.